This is a list of T cell receptor beta chains from one sample in a study of OX40 agonist ivuxolimab in advanced cancers. Sequencing was performed with immunoSEQ multiplex PCR; in TCRdb, only in-frame clones are kept and a portion is missing. The table lists tens of thousands of clones, around 86% of them singletons. Sequences were derived from CD4+ or CD8+ T cells sorted from blood, sampled in a trial of the OX40 agonist ivuxolimab. The receptors were gathered from an adult with an advanced solid tumor such as melanoma, head and neck, liver or kidney cancer. CDR3s include the opening cysteine and the closing phenylalanine or tryptophan. Each record gives: V gene, J gene, clone size, CDR3 protein. Size is stated for part of the rows, as once, few or many counts, or as a class when the clone is expanded.

TRBV6-1	TRBJ2-5	once	CASSVGTFQEGTQYF
TRBV9	TRBJ2-3	NA	CASSARGSQVATQYF
TRBV14	TRBJ2-3	NA	CASSPTGRGKGADTQYF
TRBV10-3	TRBJ2-5	NA	CAISGTNQETQYF
TRBV4-2	TRBJ1-2	NA	CASSLGTGGDYGYTF
TRBV7-2	TRBJ2-7	NA	CASSLGGPYEQYF
TRBV5-4	TRBJ1-2	NA	CASSLVGTGAYGYTF
TRBV6-6	TRBJ1-1	NA	CASSYSEVGAFF
TRBV19	TRBJ2-2	NA	CATTGTSGTYTGELFF
TRBV10-2	TRBJ2-7	NA	CASSVYIYEQYF
TRBV19	TRBJ2-5	NA	CASSSRVRETQYF
TRBV5-6	TRBJ2-4	NA	CASSLRGLGNIQYF
TRBV5-4	TRBJ1-4	NA	CASSPGGGKEKLFF
TRBV7-3	TRBJ2-2	NA	CASSATSGNTGELFF
TRBV19	TRBJ2-7	NA	CASSIGGRGYEQYF
TRBV25-1	TRBJ1-1	NA	CASSDREGAFF
TRBV6-6	TRBJ1-1	once	CASSYVTEAFF
TRBV10-3	TRBJ2-2	NA	CAMAGQGNTGELFF
TRBV1	TRBJ2-7	NA	CTSSQTLRYEQYF
TRBV28	TRBJ1-5	NA	CASSSGDVGTQHF
TRBV2	NA	NA	CASSEGRDFLFYEQYF
TRBV19	TRBJ2-2	NA	CASSIGREGTGELFF
TRBV6-6	TRBJ2-5	once	CASSSGFRETQYF
TRBV13	TRBJ2-1	NA	CASSTQTGDEQFF
TRBV5-5	TRBJ2-7	NA	CASSLLLAAREGSEQYF
TRBV10-1	TRBJ2-3	few	CASSLGTATSDTQYF
TRBV11-3	TRBJ1-1	once	CASSLGWTGGWRGKNTEAFF
TRBV11-2	TRBJ1-4	NA	CASSPLGGEEKLFF
TRBV21-1	TRBJ1-6	NA	CASPQNSPLHF
TRBV25-1	TRBJ2-7	NA	CASSDFSSSYEQYF
TRBV5-1	TRBJ2-1	NA	CASSALSGLAYNEQFF
TRBV6-5	TRBJ2-2	NA	CASSYSSGRATGELFF
TRBV7-9	TRBJ2-1	NA	CASSLGAGKFSYNEQFF
TRBV18	TRBJ2-7	once	CASSTGGGSSGSSGEQYF
TRBV11-2	TRBJ2-1	NA	CASSLSWGRDRVINEQFF
TRBV6-1	TRBJ1-2	NA	CASREDRGGGYTF
TRBV27	TRBJ1-2	NA	CASSWDPRSGGYTF
TRBV10-3	TRBJ2-1	NA	CAISELGLAGYNEQFF
TRBV5-1	TRBJ1-1	NA	CASSFGRGRMMTEAFF
TRBV11-2	TRBJ2-2	many	CASRQPRGTGELFF
TRBV19	TRBJ2-1	NA	CASSETLGPIYEQFF
TRBV5-1	TRBJ1-5	NA	CASSLGLGNQPQHF
TRBV19	TRBJ2-6	NA	CASSIMINGNSGANVLTF
TRBV18	TRBJ1-5	NA	CASSQIRNQPQHF
TRBV11-1	TRBJ2-7	NA	CASSPNEGDGEQYF
TRBV11-2	TRBJ2-1	NA	CASSDRTSGTEQFF
TRBV5-8	TRBJ2-4	NA	CASSWGSTAKNIQYF
TRBV4-1	TRBJ2-5	NA	CASSQGVRETQYF